This T cell receptor (beta chain) was obtained from a study of T cells in Graves' hyperthyroidism and ophthalmopathy. This CDR3 contains 15 residues. Trimming shortened V by 5 bases and J by 1 base, and 15 bases separated the two germline ends. Germline values: CDR1 MNHEY, CDR2 SMNVEV (reference sequence). This clonotype was seen at least ten times. Amplified TCR beta CDR3 regions came from RNA transcripts. A first-round RT-PCR of the TCR CDR3 used the HTBI primer set. One entry per CDR3 protein, called by TCRdb with MiXCR from the multiplex PCR reads. In the table there are about 620,000 distinct CDR3 sequences, around 15% of which are singletons.

This TCR came from a woman aged 25 to 39 with Graves' hyperthyroidism. This rearrangement joins TRBV27 to TRBJ2-7, with D possibly TRBD2 on 5 matching bases. The specimen was blood. The CDR3 nucleotides are TGTGCCAGCAGTAAAGGACTGGTTCGGTCCTACGAGCAGTACTTC. The encoded protein is CASSKGLVRSYEQYF.